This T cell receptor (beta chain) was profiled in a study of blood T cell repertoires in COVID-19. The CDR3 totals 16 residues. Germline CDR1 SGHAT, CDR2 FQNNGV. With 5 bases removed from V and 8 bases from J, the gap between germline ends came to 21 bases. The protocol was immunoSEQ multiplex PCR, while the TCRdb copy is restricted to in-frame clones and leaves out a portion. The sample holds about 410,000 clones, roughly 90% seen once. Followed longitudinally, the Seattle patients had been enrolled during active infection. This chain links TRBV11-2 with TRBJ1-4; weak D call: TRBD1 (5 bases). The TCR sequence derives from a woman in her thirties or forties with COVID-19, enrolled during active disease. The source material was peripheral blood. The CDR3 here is CASSAYRQGAREKLFF. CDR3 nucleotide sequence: TGTGCCAGCAGCGCCTATCGCCAAGGGGCGCGGGAAAAACTGTTTTTT. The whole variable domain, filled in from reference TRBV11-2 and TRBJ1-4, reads EAGVAQSPRYKIIEKRQSVAFWCNPISGHATLYWYQQILGQGPKLLIQFQNNGVVDDSQLPKDRFSAERLKGVDSTLKIQPAKLEDSAVYLCASSAYRQGAREKLFFGSGTQLSVL.